The 20 T cell receptor beta chains below were found in one sample sequenced in a study of human T cells and chemical hapten exposure. The time point denotes: patch test 1, 2 weeks after DPC sensitization. The treatment here: therapeutic diphenylcyclopropenone sensitization with weekly scalp DPC. TCRdb independently ran MiXCR on the RACE reads; one entry per CDR3 protein. This sample has 180,000 or so distinct CDR3 sequences, with around 20% found just once. Here the sequenced sample was whole blood, taken in connection with sensitization to the hapten diphenylcyclopropenone (DPC). Receptors originate from a woman aged 50 to 60 with alopecia areata. Some clones in this sample may be carry-over from other donors' samples.

This sequence joins TRBV29-1 and TRBJ1-2, with D tentatively TRBD1 (6 bases). V lost 3 bases, J lost 1 base, and 18 bases lay in between. The V gene's germline CDR1 is SQVTM and CDR2 ANQGSEA. CDR3 size: 16 residues. The CDR3 sequence: CSVDMSGQNFNYGYTF. The CDR3 nucleotides read TGCAGCGTTGATATGTCGGGACAAAATTTTAACTATGGCTACACCTTC.

The rearrangement uses TRBV5-1 and TRBJ1-6, with a weak D call TRBD1 (5 bases). Between the trimmed V and J ends, which lost 3 bases and 7 bases, there was a span of 11 bases. CDR3 length: 14 amino acids. The germline V gene has CDR1 SGHRS and CDR2 YFSETQ. CDR3 residues: CASSSGGENSPLHF. CDR3 DNA sequence: TGCGCCAGCAGCTCGGGGGGGGAGAATTCACCCCTCCACTTT.

In its sample, this clonotype was seen a few times. The rearrangement links TRBV27 to TRBJ2-5, with D maybe TRBD2 (5 bases). The V and J ends lost 7 bases and 3 bases respectively, with 9 bases between them. The CDR3 consists of 12 residues. CDR1 and CDR2 from the germline V gene are MNHEY and SMNVEV (reference sequence). CDR3 loop: CASIPGKETQYF. CDR3 in DNA: TGTGCCAGCATCCCGGGGAAAGAGACCCAGTACTTC.

The chain employs TRBV2 and TRBJ1-5, with D perhaps TRBD1 (6 bases). The V gene lost 6 bases and the J gene lost 4 bases, with 10 bases spanning the gap. Per the germline V gene, CDR1 is SNHLY and CDR2 is FYNNEI. The CDR3 consists of 13 residues. CDR3 DNA sequence: TGTGCCAGCAGACTTCAGGGGAATCAGCCCCAGCATTTT. It translates to CASRLQGNQPQHF.

This clonotype was observed a few times. The chain couples TRBV10-3 to TRBJ2-7; 8 nucleotides agree with TRBD2. The CDR3 has 13 residues. Germline values: CDR1 ENHRY, CDR2 SYGVKD. Unmatched junction bases numbered 2, after V lost 4 bases and J lost 3 bases. The CDR3 protein is CAISAAGDYEQYF. CDR3 nucleotide sequence: TGTGCCATCAGTGCAGCGGGAGACTACGAGCAGTACTTC.

This rearrangement joins TRBV20-1 to TRBJ1-4; D is possibly TRBD1 (5 bases). The CDR3 extends over 15 amino acids. V was clipped by 2 bases and J by 8 bases, with 18 bases between them. Germline CDR1 is DFQATT and CDR2 is SNEGSKA (reference sequence). CDR3 amino acids: CSARPWGVEKEKLFF. Written as DNA, the CDR3 is TGCAGTGCTAGACCCTGGGGGGTCGAAAAGGAAAAACTGTTTTTT.

This rearrangement joins TRBV29-1 to TRBJ2-3; TRBD2 is a possible D gene (5 bases). The V and J ends lost 5 bases and 4 bases respectively, with 10 bases between them. Germline assignment: CDR1 SQVTM and CDR2 ANQGSEA. CDR3 length: 12 amino acids. For the CDR3, the DNA is TGCAGCGTTTTTTGGGGAGCAGATACGCAGTATTTT. Protein product: CSVFWGADTQYF.

The chain is built from TRBV29-1 and TRBJ2-7; 8 positions agree with TRBD1. CDR3 length equals 12 residues. Germline CDR1 and CDR2: SQVTM and ANQGSEA. V trimming: 4 bases; J trimming: 6 bases; junction bases outside the gene matches: 5. The chain's CDR3 is CSVAGQEVEQYF. As DNA, the CDR3 is TGCAGCGTTGCGGGACAGGAGGTCGAGCAGTACTTC.

V usage is TRBV18 and J usage is TRBJ1-1, with a possible D match to TRBD1 (5 bases). The CDR3 is 11 residues long. V lost 6 bases, J lost 10 bases, and 12 bases lay in between. The V gene's germline CDR1 is KGHSH and CDR2 LQKENI. CDR3 sequence: CASSTTGTAFF. The CDR3 DNA reads TGTGCCAGCTCGACAACCGGGACAGCTTTCTTT. Full variable domain (missing parts from reference TRBV18 and TRBJ1-1): NAGVMQNPRHLVRRRGQEARLRCSPMKGHSHVYWYRQLPEEGLKFMVYLQKENIIDESGMPKERFSAEFPKEGPSILRIQQVVRGDSAAYFCASSTTGTAFFGQGTRLTVV.

V usage is TRBV6-5 and J usage is TRBJ2-7; possible D gene TRBD1, 6 bases. The CDR3 is made up of 12 amino acids. The V end lost 11 bases, the J end lost 3 bases, and 14 bases lay between the germline ends. The germline V gene has CDR1 MNHEY and CDR2 SVGAGI. The chain's CDR3 is CASKGVGYEQYF. The CDR3 DNA reads as TGTGCCTCTAAGGGGGTCGGCTACGAGCAGTACTTC.

The chain uses TRBV6-1 and TRBJ1-6; D unresolved. CDR1 and CDR2 (germline): MNHNS, SASEGT. The V end was cut by 2 bases, the J end by 8 bases, with 13 bases between. This CDR3 spans 15 amino acids. CDR3 protein: CASSESGWSDSPLHF. The CDR3 bases are TGTGCCAGCAGTGAATCCGGGTGGTCGGATTCACCCCTCCACTTT.

In its sample, this clonotype was seen a few times. The chain has TRBV12-3 or TRBV12-4 and TRBJ2-7, with 10 bases fitting TRBD1. After removal of 3 bases from V and 2 bases from J, the junction contained 7 bases not matched to a gene. CDR3 length: 16 amino acids. CDR3 residues: CASSFSIDRGPYEQYF. CDR3 DNA sequence: TGTGCCAGCAGTTTTTCCATAGACAGGGGGCCCTACGAGCAGTACTTC.

The V gene is TRBV29-1, the J gene TRBJ1-1; 9 nucleotides match TRBD1. The CDR3 spans 14 residues. The J segment lost 0 bases and the V segment lost 4 bases, leaving 3 bases of the junction unmatched. Germline CDR1 reads SQVTM; CDR2 reads ANQGSEA. The DNA for the CDR3 is TGCAGCGTTGGGACAGGGGATATGAACACTGAAGCTTTCTTT. This translates into CSVGTGDMNTEAFF.

The CDR3 loop is CASSRRQGMGGNSPLHF. CDR3 nucleotide sequence: TGTGCCAGCAGTCGCCGACAGGGGATGGGAGGAAATTCACCCCTCCACTTT. The chain is built from TRBV6-5 and TRBJ1-6; 8 bases line up with TRBD1. With 5 bases clipped from V and 7 bases from J, the junction kept 13 bases outside the gene matches. Germline CDR1 reads MNHEY; CDR2 reads SVGAGI. This CDR3 comprises 17 residues.

The chain employs TRBV18 and TRBJ2-7; D may match TRBD1 or TRBD2 (5 bases each). This CDR3 comprises 13 residues. The germline V and J ends were trimmed by 2 bases and 5 bases, with 10 bases remaining between them. The germline gives CDR1 KGHSH, CDR2 LQKENI. CDR3 nucleotide sequence: TGTGCCAGCTCACCATCAGGGACCGACGAGCAGTACTTC. Translating it yields CASSPSGTDEQYF.

The genes are TRBV27 and TRBJ2-2, with D uncertain. Deletions cut 2 bases from V and 0 bases from J, with 10 bases between. This CDR3 contains 16 residues. Germline V gives CDR1 MNHEY, CDR2 SMNVEV (reference sequence). The CDR3 loop is CASSLVGFANTGELFF. CDR3 DNA: TGTGCCAGCAGTTTAGTAGGGTTCGCGAACACCGGGGAGCTGTTTTTT.

J is TRBJ2-1 and V is TRBV7-2, with D unresolved. V was pared by 5 bases and J by 9 bases, with 14 bases between. The CDR3 sequence is 13 residues long. The V gene's germline CDR1 is SGHTA and CDR2 FQGNSA. The CDR3 DNA sequence: TGTGCCAGCAGCCCCTGGCGAGTCGTTGAGCAGTTCTTC. Translation gives CASSPWRVVEQFF. Full variable domain (remainder filled in from reference TRBV7-2 and TRBJ2-1): GAGVSQSPSNKVTEKGKDVELRCDPISGHTALYWYRQSLGQGLEFLIYFQGNSAPDKSGLPSDRFSAERTGGSVSTLTIQRTQQEDSAVYLCASSPWRVVEQFFGPGTRLTVL.

This clonotype was detected only a few times. V usage is TRBV3-1 and J usage is TRBJ1-2; a possible D gene is TRBD1 (6 bases). Germline V lookup: CDR1 LGHDT, CDR2 YNNKEL (reference sequence). The CDR3 runs to 15 residues. V gave up 3 bases and J gave up 7 bases, with 18 bases separating them. For the CDR3, the DNA is TGTGCCAGCAGCCAGACTGACGGGGGGCGGGGTGGCTACACCTTC. Its protein product is CASSQTDGGRGGYTF.

This clonotype was seen a handful of times. V and J are TRBV6-5 and TRBJ1-1; D remains ambiguous. Germline CDR1 reads MNHEY; CDR2 reads SVGAGI. Trimming took off 6 bases at V and 0 bases at J, with 11 bases between the two ends. The CDR3 consists of 14 residues. CDR3 DNA: TGTGCCAGCAGCTCCCCTCTCATGAACACTGAAGCTTTCTTT. It encodes CASSSPLMNTEAFF.

The table lists this clonotype with a few counts. The chain links TRBV7-2 to TRBJ1-1, with D possibly matching TRBD1 (5 bases). CDR1 and CDR2 (germline): SGHTA, FQGNSA. V lost 8 bases, J lost 4 bases, and 14 bases lay in between. The length of the CDR3 is 13 residues. The CDR3: CASAGRVGTEAFF. CDR3 nucleotide sequence: TGTGCCAGCGCAGGGCGGGTAGGCACTGAAGCTTTCTTT.